These 28 T cell receptor beta chains share one sample of origin, sequenced in a study of metastatic and nonmetastatic thyroid tumors. TCRdb reanalyzed the PCR reads with MiXCR. The profile covers 29,000 or so clones, with 3.5% to 5% appearing a single time and roughly a fifth taken by the ten largest. No patient had received any treatment before thyroid surgery. The sequencing sample was made of blood. Every receptor here comes from a female donor with papillary thyroid cancer or a benign thyroid nodule (not recorded which). Some clones in this sample may be carry-over from other donors' samples.

The CDR3 protein is CASSRTYEQFF. The CDR3 region has the DNA TGTGCCAGCAGCAGAACCTATGAGCAGTTCTTC. The chain carries TRBV12-3 or TRBV12-4 and TRBJ2-1; D ambiguous. The V gene lost 6 bases and the J gene lost 8 bases, with 8 bases spanning the gap. This CDR3 comprises 11 residues.

In its sample, this clone was seen a few times. The chain couples TRBV6-5 to TRBJ1-5; TRBD1 agrees at 8 bases. V shed 4 bases, J shed 6 bases, and the junction held 5 bases outside the gene matches. CDR3 length equals 14 residues. The germline V gene has CDR1 MNHEY and CDR2 SVGAGI. Written as DNA, the CDR3 is TGTGCCAGCAGTTTCGACAGGGGTAGTCAGCCCCAGCATTTT. It yields the protein CASSFDRGSQPQHF.

The chain has TRBV7-2 and TRBJ1-2, with D unresolved. CDR1 SGHTA and CDR2 FQGNSA come from the germline V gene. The CDR3 covers 15 residues. V lost 0 bases, J lost 4 bases, and 12 bases lay in between. Here the CDR3 reads CASSLAVAEIYGYTF. The CDR3 DNA sequence: TGTGCCAGCAGCTTAGCGGTAGCGGAGATCTATGGCTACACCTTC.

This clone has at least ten counts. The chain recombines TRBV28 with TRBJ2-1; D not certain. The CDR3 extends over 11 amino acids. Between the trimmed V and J ends, which lost 6 bases and 4 bases, there was a span of 4 bases. Germline CDR1 reads MDHEN; CDR2 reads SYDVKM. In nucleotides, the CDR3 is TGTGCCAGCAGACAGTACAATGAGCAGTTCTTC. Translation gives CASRQYNEQFF.

In this sample, this clone turned up many times. The chain recombines TRBV9 with TRBJ2-1; 7 positions match TRBD2. This CDR3 contains 14 residues. CDR1 is SGDLS and CDR2 is YYNGEE in the germline V gene. V shed 2 bases and J 4 bases; nucleotides not matched to a gene: 3. CDR3 DNA sequence: TGTGCCAGCAGCGTGGCTAGCGGATACAATGAGCAGTTCTTC. This translates into CASSVASGYNEQFF.

This chain links TRBV10-3 with TRBJ2-7, with 7 bases that match TRBD1. CDR1 and CDR2 from the germline V gene are ENHRY and SYGVKD. With V trimmed by 4 bases and J by 4 bases, 7 bases remained unmatched. The CDR3 loop spans 14 amino acids. CDR3 residues: CAISGGQVGYEQYF. The CDR3 DNA reads TGTGCCATCAGTGGAGGACAGGTTGGATACGAGCAGTACTTC.

Relative to its sample, this clone is medium-sized (0.01 to 0.1%). The V gene is TRBV28, the J gene TRBJ1-1; D remains unclear. The CDR3 loop spans 13 amino acids. Germline V gene sequence: CDR1 MDHEN, CDR2 SYDVKM. V was clipped by 1 base and J by 9 bases, with 12 bases between them. CDR3 nucleotide sequence: TGTGCCAGCAGTTTATCCGAAACCCCGAAAGCTTTCTTT. Amino acid sequence: CASSLSETPKAFF.

This clone was observed at least ten times. This rearrangement joins TRBV2 to TRBJ2-7, with D possibly TRBD2 on 6 matching bases. The CDR3 runs 14 residues. From germline, CDR1 is SNHLY and CDR2 FYNNEI. V lost 5 bases and J lost 4, with 15 bases in between. The CDR3 loop is CASSTGTGTYEQYF. CDR3 coding DNA: TGTGCCAGCAGTACCGGGACTGGGACTTACGAGCAGTACTTC.

Many counts were recorded for this clone. The rearrangement joins TRBV19 to TRBJ2-6; D remains unclear. The CDR3 runs to 16 residues. Trimming stripped 3 bases from V and 1 base from J, with 10 bases between. Germline CDR1 is LNHDA and CDR2 is SQIVND (reference sequence). CDR3: CASSIISLSGANVLTF. The CDR3, as DNA: TGTGCCAGTAGTATTATATCTCTATCTGGGGCCAACGTCCTGACTTTC.

This clone was recorded at least ten times. The rearrangement uses TRBV28 and TRBJ2-4; TRBD1 aligns across 10 bases. The V segment lost 5 bases and the J segment 9 bases; nucleotides outside the gene matches: 13. The CDR3 covers 16 residues. CDR1 is MDHEN and CDR2 is SYDVKM in the germline V gene. For the CDR3, the DNA is TGTGCCAGCAGTCGCCCCCTTGGGACAGGGGAAGGCATTCAGTACTTC. Its protein product is CASSRPLGTGEGIQYF.

Comments on this clone: The junction and the germline gene differ at one end; a read error may be behind it. This chain joins TRBV12-3 or TRBV12-4 and TRBJ2-3, with 11 bases fitting TRBD2. The CDR3 extends over 15 amino acids. CDR3: CASRSGTSGPDSQYF. CDR3 nucleotides: TGTGCCAGCAGGTCCGGGACTAGCGGCCCAGATTCGCAGTATTTT.

There are many counts of this clone. This chain connects TRBV29-1 to TRBJ1-2; D is ambiguous. Per germline, CDR1 SQVTM and CDR2 ANQGSEA. This CDR3 has 12 residues. V was pared by 4 bases and J by 5 bases, with 11 bases between. CDR3 protein: CSVVLGLYGYTF. DNA of the CDR3: TGCAGCGTTGTTCTAGGGTTATATGGCTACACCTTC.

In its sample, this clone was seen many times. The chain uses TRBV7-9 and TRBJ1-4; D perhaps matches TRBD1 (6 bases). Germline V lookup: CDR1 SEHNR, CDR2 FQNEAQ (reference sequence). Deletions cut 6 bases from V and 9 bases from J, with 17 bases between. The CDR3 totals 14 residues. CDR3 coding DNA: TGTGCCAGCAGTGCCTCCGGGGGCCTGAAAAAACTGTTTTTT. It specifies CASSASGGLKKLFF.

This chain connects TRBV6-2 or TRBV6-3 to TRBJ2-2; possible D gene TRBD2, 6 bases. This CDR3 comprises 14 residues. Germline CDR1 and CDR2: MNHEY and SVGEGT. Between the trimmed V and J ends, which lost 5 bases and 3 bases, there was a span of 10 bases. The CDR3 protein is CASSVQRDTGELFF. CDR3 nucleotide sequence: TGTGCCAGCAGTGTGCAGCGGGACACCGGGGAGCTGTTTTTT.

This clone was seen only a few times. The chain employs TRBV12-3 or TRBV12-4 and TRBJ2-6; 7 bases are shared with TRBD1. Trimming at V came to 6 bases and at J to 0 bases, leaving 5 bases not matched to a gene. The CDR3 is 16 residues long. CDR3 residues: CASRRQGPSGANVLTF. The CDR3 DNA reads as TGTGCCAGCAGACGACAGGGCCCCTCTGGGGCCAACGTCCTGACTTTC.

The chain employs TRBV20-1 and TRBJ1-2; D unresolved. The CDR3 is 13 amino acids. V was trimmed by 3 bases and J by 2 bases, leaving 10 bases between them. Germline assignment: CDR1 DFQATT and CDR2 SNEGSKA (reference sequence). As DNA, the CDR3 is TGCAGTGCTAGCCGAACGGGCAACTATGGCTACACCTTC. Translating gives CSASRTGNYGYTF.

With regard to this clone: The junction departs from germline at one end; a sequencing error may be responsible. This rearrangement joins TRBV3-1 to TRBJ2-7; 11 bases are shared with TRBD2. Germline assignment: CDR1 LGHDT and CDR2 YNNKEL (reference sequence). The CDR3 is 16 residues long. The CDR3 DNA sequence: TGTGCCAGCAGCCATGGACTAGCGGGTTATTCATACGAGCAGTATTTC. Its protein is CASSHGLAGYSYEQYF.

On this clone: Since the CDR3 does not end with the conserved phenylalanine or tryptophan, this likely comes from a read error. It is unclear where the CDR3 begins or ends on the DNA, so no DNA is shown, and the CDR3 is as TCRdb lists it. V and J are TRBV12-3 or TRBV12-4 and TRBJ2-5; the table's D call of TRBD2 was not tested on the DNA. The CDR3 is 16 amino acids in total, end residues counted. CDR3 residues: CASTLGASGRGETKYS.

Turning to this clone: At one of its ends the junction is not consistent with the germline gene, which may arise from a read error. The genes are TRBV6-2 or TRBV6-3 and TRBJ1-5, with a tentative D call TRBD1 (6 bases). CDR1 and CDR2 (germline): MNHEY, SVGEGT. This CDR3 spans 13 amino acids. CDR3 protein: CVSREQGSHPQHF. In DNA form, the CDR3 reads TGTGTCAGCAGAGAACAGGGCAGTCATCCCCAGCATTTT.

This clone has ten or more counts. The chain links TRBV2 to TRBJ2-7, with D perhaps matching TRBD2 (6 bases). CDR3 length equals 12 residues. Germline values: CDR1 SNHLY, CDR2 FYNNEI. The V and J ends lost 6 bases and 7 bases respectively, with 13 bases between them. The CDR3 bases are TGTGCCAGCAGCATCCTAGCGTTAGAGCAGTACTTC. Protein sequence: CASSILALEQYF. Full variable domain (rest looked up from reference TRBV2 and TRBJ2-7): EPEVTQTPSHQVTQMGQEVILRCVPISNHLYFYWYRQILGQKVEFLVSFYNNEISEKSEIFDDQFSVERPDGSNFTLKIRSTKLEDSAMYFCASSILALEQYFGPGTRLTVT.

A remark on this clone: At one end the junction does not follow the germline gene, possibly because of a read error. The J gene is TRBJ2-5, the V gene TRBV7-6; D call uncertain. The CDR3 is made up of 11 amino acids. Germline CDR1 reads SGHVS; CDR2 reads FNYEAQ. This chain's CDR3 is CAISLGETQYF. The CDR3, as DNA: TGTGCCATCAGCTTAGGCGAGACCCAGTACTTC.

This clone has a handful of counts. A much larger clone is a single base away; this may be a read error. This chain's CDR3 is CASSQEEMPSNDQFF. The DNA for the CDR3 is TGCGCCAGCAGCCAAGAAGAGATGCCGTCCAATGATCAGTTCTTC. This rearrangement joins TRBV4-1 to TRBJ2-1; D call uncertain. Germline CDR1 is MGHRA and CDR2 is YSYEKL. This CDR3 contains 15 residues.

This clone was observed a few times. This chain links TRBV6-6 with TRBJ1-3; D ambiguous. The germline V gene has CDR1 MNHNY and CDR2 SVGAGI (reference sequence). Trimming removed 0 bases from V and 3 bases from J, with 12 bases in between. This CDR3 contains 16 residues. The CDR3 is CASSYSTRLGGNTIYF. The CDR3 DNA follows: TGTGCCAGCAGTTACTCGACGAGACTAGGTGGAAACACCATATATTTT.

This clone has only a few counts. The V gene is TRBV12-3 or TRBV12-4, the J gene TRBJ1-5; 7 nucleotides agree with TRBD1. The CDR3 consists of 14 residues. J lost 3 bases, V lost 6 bases, and 5 bases had no gene match. The DNA for the CDR3 is TGTGCCAGCAGACCCGGGACAGCCAATCAGCCCCAGCATTTT. Translating gives CASRPGTANQPQHF.

The rearrangement joins TRBV27 to TRBJ1-6; D might be TRBD1 (6 bases). CDR1 is MNHEY and CDR2 is SMNVEV in the germline V gene (reference sequence). Trimming cost V 6 bases and J 8 bases, with 20 bases left between them. The CDR3 contains 16 residues. The CDR3 sequence is CASRVIRTGHDSPLHF. In nucleotides, the CDR3 is TGTGCCAGCAGGGTCATCAGAACAGGGCACGATTCACCCCTCCACTTT.

This sequence joins TRBV6-2 or TRBV6-3 and TRBJ2-2; 7 nucleotides align to TRBD1. J gave up 4 bases and V 5 bases, and 7 bases lay outside the gene matches. The CDR3 consists of 15 residues. The germline CDR1 and CDR2 sequences are MNHEY and SVGEGT. Here the CDR3 DNA reads TGTGCCAGCAGTGCCGAGACAGGGATCACCGGGGAGCTGTTTTTT. Amino acid sequence: CASSAETGITGELFF.

This clone was picked up many times. The J gene is TRBJ2-6, the V gene TRBV18, with D uncertain. The germline V gene encodes CDR1 KGHSH and CDR2 LQKENI. The V gene lost 1 base and the J gene lost 0 bases, with 13 bases spanning the gap. This CDR3 comprises 18 residues. The CDR3 bases are TGTGCCAGCTCACCACGCGGAGTCGCGTTCTCTGGGGCCAACGTCCTGACTTTC. It is translated as CASSPRGVAFSGANVLTF.

This clone was counted only a few times. The V gene is TRBV27, the J gene TRBJ1-3; no firm D call. Trimming took off 4 bases at V and 5 bases at J, with 9 bases between the two ends. Germline CDR1 is MNHEY and CDR2 is SMNVEV (reference sequence). The CDR3 totals 13 residues. The CDR3 sequence: CASSSLYRNTIYF. CDR3 in DNA: TGTGCCAGCAGTTCACTGTACCGAAACACCATATATTTT.